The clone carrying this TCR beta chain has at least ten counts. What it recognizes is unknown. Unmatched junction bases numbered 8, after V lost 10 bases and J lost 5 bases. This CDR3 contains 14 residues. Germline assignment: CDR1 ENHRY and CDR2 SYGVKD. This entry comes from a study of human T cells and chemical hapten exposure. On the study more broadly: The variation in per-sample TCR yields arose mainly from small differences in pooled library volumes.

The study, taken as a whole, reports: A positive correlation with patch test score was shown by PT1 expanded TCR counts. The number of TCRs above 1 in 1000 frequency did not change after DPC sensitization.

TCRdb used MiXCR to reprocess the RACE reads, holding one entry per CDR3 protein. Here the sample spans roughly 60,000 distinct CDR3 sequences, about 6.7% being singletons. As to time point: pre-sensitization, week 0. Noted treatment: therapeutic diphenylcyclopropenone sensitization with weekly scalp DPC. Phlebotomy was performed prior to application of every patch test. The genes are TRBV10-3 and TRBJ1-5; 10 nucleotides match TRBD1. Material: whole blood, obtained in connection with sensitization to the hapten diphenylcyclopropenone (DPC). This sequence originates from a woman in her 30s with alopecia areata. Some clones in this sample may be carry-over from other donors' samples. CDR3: CATSGQGFHQPQHF. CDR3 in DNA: TGTGCCACTTCGGGACAGGGGTTTCATCAGCCCCAGCATTTT.